This T cell receptor beta chain emerged from a study of T cells in Graves' hyperthyroidism and ophthalmopathy. Study context: Any treatment followed the collection of peripheral blood at initial diagnosis.

Diagnoses used clinical symptoms, serum thyroxine and TRAb, thyroid ultrasound and orbital computed tomography. It was approximately 9.4 ml of fresh peripheral blood that supplied the PBMCs. TCR beta CDR3 regions were amplified from RNA. First-round RT-PCR of the TCR CDR3 relied on the HTBI primer set. Each CDR3 protein gets one entry after TCRdb re-called the multiplex PCR reads with MiXCR. Seen here are around 600,000 distinct CDR3 sequences, approximately 14% observed once, and the top ten hold roughly 6.9%. V was clipped by 6 bases and J by 4 bases; unmatched bases: 8. Germline V gene data show CDR1 as KGHSH and CDR2 as LQKENI. CDR3 length: 14 residues. This clonotype has ten or more counts. Its antigen is undetermined. Study findings and constraints: Ophthalmopathy was told apart from stable hyperthyroidism by a 13 V-J model.

This rearrangement joins TRBV18 to TRBJ1-1, with 7 bases identical to TRBD1. The sequencing input was blood. This clonotype originated in a young woman with Graves' ophthalmopathy. CDR3 sequence reads: CASSRDREFTEAFF. The CDR3 DNA is TGTGCCAGCTCCCGGGACAGAGAGTTCACTGAAGCTTTCTTT.